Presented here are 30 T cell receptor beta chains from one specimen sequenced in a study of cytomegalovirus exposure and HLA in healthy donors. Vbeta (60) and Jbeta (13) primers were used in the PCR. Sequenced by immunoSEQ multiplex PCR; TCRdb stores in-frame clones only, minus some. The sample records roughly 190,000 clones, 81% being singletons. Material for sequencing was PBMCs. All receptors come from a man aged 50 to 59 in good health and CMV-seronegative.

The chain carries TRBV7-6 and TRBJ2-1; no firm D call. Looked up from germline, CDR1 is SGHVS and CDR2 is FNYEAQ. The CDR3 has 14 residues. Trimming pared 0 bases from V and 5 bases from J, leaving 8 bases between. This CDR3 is CASSLALQDNEQFF. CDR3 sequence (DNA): TGTGCCAGCAGCTTAGCGTTACAAGACAATGAGCAGTTCTTC. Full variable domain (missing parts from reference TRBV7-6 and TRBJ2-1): GAGVSQSPRYKVTKRGQDVALRCDPISGHVSLYWYRQALGQGPEFLTYFNYEAQQDKSGLPNDRFSAERPEGSISTLTIQRTEQRDSAMYRCASSLALQDNEQFFGPGTRLTVL.

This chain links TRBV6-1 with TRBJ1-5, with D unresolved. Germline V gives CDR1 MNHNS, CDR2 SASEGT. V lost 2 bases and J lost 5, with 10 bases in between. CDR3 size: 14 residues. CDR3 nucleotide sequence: TGTGCCAGCAGTGAATCGGGCGGGTATCAGCCCCAGCATTTT. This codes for CASSESGGYQPQHF.

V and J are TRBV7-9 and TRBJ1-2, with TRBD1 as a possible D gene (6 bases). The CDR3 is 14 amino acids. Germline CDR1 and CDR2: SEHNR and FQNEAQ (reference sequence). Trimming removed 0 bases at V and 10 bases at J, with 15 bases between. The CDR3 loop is CASSLARQGFPYTF. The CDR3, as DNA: TGTGCCAGCAGCTTAGCCCGGCAGGGGTTCCCCTACACCTTC.

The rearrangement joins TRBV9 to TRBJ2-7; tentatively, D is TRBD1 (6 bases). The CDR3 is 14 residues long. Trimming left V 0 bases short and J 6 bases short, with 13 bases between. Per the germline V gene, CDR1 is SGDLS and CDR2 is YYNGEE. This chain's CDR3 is CASSVGTDPLEQYF. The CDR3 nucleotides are TGTGCCAGCAGCGTAGGGACAGATCCGCTCGAGCAGTACTTC.

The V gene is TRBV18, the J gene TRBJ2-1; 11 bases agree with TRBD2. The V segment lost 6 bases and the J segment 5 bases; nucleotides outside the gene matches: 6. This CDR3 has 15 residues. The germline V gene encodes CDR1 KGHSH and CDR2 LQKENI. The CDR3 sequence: CASSGLAGGDNEQFF. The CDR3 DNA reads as TGTGCCAGCTCCGGGCTAGCGGGGGGAGACAATGAGCAGTTCTTC.

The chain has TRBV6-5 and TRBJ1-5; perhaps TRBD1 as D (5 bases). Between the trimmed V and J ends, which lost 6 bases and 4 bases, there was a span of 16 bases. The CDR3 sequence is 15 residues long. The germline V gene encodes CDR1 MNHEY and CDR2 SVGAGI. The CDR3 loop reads CASSLSGLGNQPQHF. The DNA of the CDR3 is TGTGCCAGCAGCCTCTCAGGGTTGGGAAATCAGCCCCAGCATTTT.

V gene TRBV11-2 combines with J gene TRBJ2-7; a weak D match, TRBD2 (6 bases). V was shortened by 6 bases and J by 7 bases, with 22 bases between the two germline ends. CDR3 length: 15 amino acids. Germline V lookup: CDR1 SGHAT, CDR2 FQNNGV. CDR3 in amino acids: CASREPGGGTSEQYF. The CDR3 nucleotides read TGTGCCAGCAGGGAGCCCGGGGGTGGTACTAGTGAGCAGTACTTC.

For the CDR3, the DNA is TGTGCCAGTAGTCGGGAAGGGCAGGGGAATCAGCCCCAGCATTTT. It codes for CASSREGQGNQPQHF. J is TRBJ1-5 and V is TRBV19; possibly TRBD1 for D (6 bases). Trimming cost V 5 bases and J 4 bases, with 15 bases left between them. The length of the CDR3 is 15 residues. Germline lookup yields CDR1 LNHDA and CDR2 SQIVND (reference sequence).

CDR3 DNA: TGCAGCGTTGACCGACTAGCGGGGACCACAGATACGCAGTATTTT. Its translation: CSVDRLAGTTDTQYF. The chain joins TRBV29-1 to TRBJ2-3, with 11 bases that match TRBD2. Germline V gene lookup returns CDR1 SQVTM and CDR2 ANQGSEA. CDR3 length: 15 amino acids. The V and J ends lost 3 bases and 2 bases, in that order; junction bases with no gene match: 4.

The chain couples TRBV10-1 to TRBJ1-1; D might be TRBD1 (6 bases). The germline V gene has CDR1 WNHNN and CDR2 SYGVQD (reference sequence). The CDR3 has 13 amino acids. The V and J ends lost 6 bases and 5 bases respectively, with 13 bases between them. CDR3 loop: CASRRGPDTEAFF. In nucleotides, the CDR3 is TGCGCCAGCAGGCGGGGGCCGGATACTGAAGCTTTCTTT.

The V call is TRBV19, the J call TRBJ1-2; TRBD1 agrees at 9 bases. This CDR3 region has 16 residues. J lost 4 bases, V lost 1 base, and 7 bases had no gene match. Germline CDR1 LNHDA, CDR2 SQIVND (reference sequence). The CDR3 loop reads CASSIGQGVALYGYTF. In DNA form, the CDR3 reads TGTGCCAGTAGTATAGGACAGGGGGTCGCCCTCTATGGCTACACCTTC.

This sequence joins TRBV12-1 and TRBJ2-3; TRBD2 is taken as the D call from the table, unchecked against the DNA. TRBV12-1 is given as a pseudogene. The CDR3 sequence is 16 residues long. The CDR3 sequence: CASSVLIAGGTDTQYF. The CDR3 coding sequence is TGTGCCAGCAGCGTCTTAATAGCGGGGGGAACAGATACGCAGTATTTT.

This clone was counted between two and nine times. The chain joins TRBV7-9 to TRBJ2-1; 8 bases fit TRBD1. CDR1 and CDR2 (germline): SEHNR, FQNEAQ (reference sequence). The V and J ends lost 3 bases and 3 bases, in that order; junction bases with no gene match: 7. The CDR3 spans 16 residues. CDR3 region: CASSLIQGESYNEQFF. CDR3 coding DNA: TGTGCCAGCAGCTTGATACAGGGGGAAAGCTACAATGAGCAGTTCTTC.

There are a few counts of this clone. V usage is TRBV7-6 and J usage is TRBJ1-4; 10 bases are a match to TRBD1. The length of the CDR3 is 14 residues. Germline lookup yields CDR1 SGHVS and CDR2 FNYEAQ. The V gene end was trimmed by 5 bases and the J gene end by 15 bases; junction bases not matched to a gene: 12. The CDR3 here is CASSNPGQGNGVFF. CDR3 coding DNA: TGTGCCAGCAGCAACCCGGGACAGGGGAACGGGGTGTTTTTT. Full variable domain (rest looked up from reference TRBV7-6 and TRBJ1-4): GAGVSQSPRYKVTKRGQDVALRCDPISGHVSLYWYRQALGQGPEFLTYFNYEAQQDKSGLPNDRFSAERPEGSISTLTIQRTEQRDSAMYRCASSNPGQGNGVFFGSGTQLSVL.

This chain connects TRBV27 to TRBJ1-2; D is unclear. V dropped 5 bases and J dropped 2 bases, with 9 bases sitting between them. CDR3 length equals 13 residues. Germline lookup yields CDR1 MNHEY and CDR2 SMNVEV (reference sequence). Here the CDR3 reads CASSPEVNYGYTF. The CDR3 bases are TGTGCCAGCAGTCCGGAGGTAAACTATGGCTACACCTTC.

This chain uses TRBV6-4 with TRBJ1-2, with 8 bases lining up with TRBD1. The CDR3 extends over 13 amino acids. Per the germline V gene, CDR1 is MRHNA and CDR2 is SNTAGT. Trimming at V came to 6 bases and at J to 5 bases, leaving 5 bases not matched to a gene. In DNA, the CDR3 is TGTGCCAGCAGCCCCGACAGGGGTTATGGCTACACCTTC. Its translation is CASSPDRGYGYTF.

CDR3 in amino acids: CASSQGRQVSGNTIYF. The CDR3, as DNA: TGTGCCAGCAGCCAAGGTAGACAGGTCTCTGGAAACACCATATATTTT. The chain employs TRBV7-2 and TRBJ1-3; tentative D call: TRBD1 (6 bases). This CDR3 spans 16 amino acids. Germline V gene sequence: CDR1 SGHTA, CDR2 FQGNSA. V was cut by 5 bases and J by 0 bases, with 14 bases left in between.

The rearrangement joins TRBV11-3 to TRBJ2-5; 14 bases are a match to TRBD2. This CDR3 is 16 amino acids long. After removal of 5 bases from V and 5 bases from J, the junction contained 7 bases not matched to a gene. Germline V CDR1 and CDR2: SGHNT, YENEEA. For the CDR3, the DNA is TGTGCCAGCAGCCCCGGACTAGCGGGGGGTAAGGAGACCCAGTACTTC. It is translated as CASSPGLAGGKETQYF.

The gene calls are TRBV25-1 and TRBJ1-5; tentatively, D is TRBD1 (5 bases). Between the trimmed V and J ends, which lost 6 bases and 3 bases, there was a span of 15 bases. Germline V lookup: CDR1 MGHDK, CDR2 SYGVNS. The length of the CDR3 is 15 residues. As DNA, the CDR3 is TGTGCCAGCAGCGGAGCGGGGGGAAACAATCAGCCCCAGCATTTT. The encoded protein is CASSGAGGNNQPQHF.

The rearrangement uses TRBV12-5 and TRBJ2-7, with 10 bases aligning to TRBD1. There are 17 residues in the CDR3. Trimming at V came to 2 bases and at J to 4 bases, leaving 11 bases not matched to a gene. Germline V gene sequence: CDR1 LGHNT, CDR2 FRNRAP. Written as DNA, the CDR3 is TGTGCTAGTGGTTTGCTATTACGACAGGGGGCTTGGTACGAGCAGTACTTC. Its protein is CASGLLLRQGAWYEQYF.

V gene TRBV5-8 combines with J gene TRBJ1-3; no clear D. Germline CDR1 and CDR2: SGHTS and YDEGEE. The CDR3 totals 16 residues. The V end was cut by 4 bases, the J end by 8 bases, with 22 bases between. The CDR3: CASSLHPGSRWDTIYF. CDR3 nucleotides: TGTGCCAGCAGCCTCCACCCGGGATCTCGGTGGGACACCATATATTTT.

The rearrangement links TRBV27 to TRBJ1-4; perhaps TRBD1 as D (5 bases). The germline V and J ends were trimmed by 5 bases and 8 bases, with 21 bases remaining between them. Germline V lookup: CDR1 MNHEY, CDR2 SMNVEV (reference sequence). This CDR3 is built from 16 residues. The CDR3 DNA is TGTGCCAGCAGTCCCCTCCAGGGTCCGGTAATAGAAAAACTGTTTTTT. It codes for CASSPLQGPVIEKLFF. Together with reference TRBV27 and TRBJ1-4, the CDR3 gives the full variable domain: EAQVTQNPRYLITVTGKKLTVTCSQNMNHEYMSWYRQDPGLGLRQIYYSMNVEVTDKGDVPEGYKVSRKEKRNFPLILESPSPNQTSLYFCASSPLQGPVIEKLFFGSGTQLSVL.

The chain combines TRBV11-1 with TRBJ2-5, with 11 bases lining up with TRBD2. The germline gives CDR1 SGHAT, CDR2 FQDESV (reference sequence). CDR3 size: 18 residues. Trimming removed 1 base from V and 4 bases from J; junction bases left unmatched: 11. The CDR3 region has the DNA TGTGCCAGCAGCTTAGGACTAGCGGGGCTCTCGAAAGTAGAGACCCAGTACTTC. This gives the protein CASSLGLAGLSKVETQYF. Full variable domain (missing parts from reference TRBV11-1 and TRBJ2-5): EAEVAQSPRYKITEKSQAVAFWCDPISGHATLYWYRQILGQGPELLVQFQDESVVDDSQLPKDRFSAERLKGVDSTLKIQPAELGDSAMYLCASSLGLAGLSKVETQYFGPGTRLLVL.

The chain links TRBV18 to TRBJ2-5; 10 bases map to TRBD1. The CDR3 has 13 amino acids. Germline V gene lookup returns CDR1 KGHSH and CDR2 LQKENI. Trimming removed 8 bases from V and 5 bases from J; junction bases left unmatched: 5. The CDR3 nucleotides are TGTGCCAGCCTTGGACAGGGGGATGAGACCCAGTACTTC. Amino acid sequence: CASLGQGDETQYF. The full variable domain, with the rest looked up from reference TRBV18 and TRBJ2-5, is NAGVMQNPRHLVRRRGQEARLRCSPMKGHSHVYWYRQLPEEGLKFMVYLQKENIIDESGMPKERFSAEFPKEGPSILRIQQVVRGDSAAYFCASLGQGDETQYFGPGTRLLVL.

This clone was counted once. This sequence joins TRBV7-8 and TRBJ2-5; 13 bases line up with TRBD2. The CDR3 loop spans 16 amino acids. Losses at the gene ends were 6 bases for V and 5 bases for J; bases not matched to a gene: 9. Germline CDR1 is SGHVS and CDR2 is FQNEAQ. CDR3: CASRNLLAGGLETQYF. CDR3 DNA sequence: TGTGCCAGCAGGAACCTACTAGCGGGGGGGCTGGAGACCCAGTACTTC.

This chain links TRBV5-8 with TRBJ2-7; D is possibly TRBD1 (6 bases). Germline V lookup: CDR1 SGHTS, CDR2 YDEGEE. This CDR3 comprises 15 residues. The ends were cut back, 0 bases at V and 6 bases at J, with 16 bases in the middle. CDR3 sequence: CASSLERAGVGEQYF. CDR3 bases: TGTGCCAGCAGCTTGGAGAGGGCAGGGGTGGGCGAGCAGTACTTC.

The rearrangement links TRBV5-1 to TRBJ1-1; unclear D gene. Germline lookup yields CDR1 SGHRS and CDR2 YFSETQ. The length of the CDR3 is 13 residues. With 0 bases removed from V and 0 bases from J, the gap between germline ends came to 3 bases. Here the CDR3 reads CASSLDMNTEAFF. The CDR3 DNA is TGCGCCAGCAGCTTGGACATGAACACTGAAGCTTTCTTT.

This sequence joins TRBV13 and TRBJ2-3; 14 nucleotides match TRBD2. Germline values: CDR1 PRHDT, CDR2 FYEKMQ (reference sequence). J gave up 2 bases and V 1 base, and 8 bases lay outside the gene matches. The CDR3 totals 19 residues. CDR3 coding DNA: TGTGCCAGCAGCTTAGCAAATCCGGGACTAGCGGGAGACACAGATACGCAGTATTTT. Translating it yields CASSLANPGLAGDTDTQYF.

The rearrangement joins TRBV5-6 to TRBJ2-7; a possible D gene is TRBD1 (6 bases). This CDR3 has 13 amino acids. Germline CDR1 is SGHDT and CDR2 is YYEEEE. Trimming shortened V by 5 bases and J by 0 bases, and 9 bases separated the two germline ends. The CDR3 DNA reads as TGTGCCAGCAGACCACAGGGCTCCTACGAGCAGTACTTC. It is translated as CASRPQGSYEQYF.

The CDR3 region is CASSRARDSSSGANVLTF. The CDR3 DNA sequence: TGTGCCAGCAGCCGGGCAAGGGACTCAAGCTCTGGGGCCAACGTCCTGACTTTC. V usage is TRBV4-2 and J usage is TRBJ2-6; D possibly corresponds to TRBD2 (6 bases). Looked up from germline, CDR1 is LGHNA and CDR2 is YNFKEQ. V was clipped by 4 bases and J by 0 bases, with 16 bases between them. This CDR3 comprises 18 residues.